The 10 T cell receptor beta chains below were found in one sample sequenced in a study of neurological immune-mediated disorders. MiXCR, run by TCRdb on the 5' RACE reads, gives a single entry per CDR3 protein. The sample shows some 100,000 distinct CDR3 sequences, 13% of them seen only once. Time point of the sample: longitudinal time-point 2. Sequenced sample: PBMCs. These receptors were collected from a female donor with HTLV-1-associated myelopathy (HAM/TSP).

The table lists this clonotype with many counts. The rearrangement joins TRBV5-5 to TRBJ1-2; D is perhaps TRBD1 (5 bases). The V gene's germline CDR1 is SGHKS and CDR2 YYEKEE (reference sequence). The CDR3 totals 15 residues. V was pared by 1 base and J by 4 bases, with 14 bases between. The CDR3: CASSLSPGGGYGYTF. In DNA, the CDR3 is TGTGCCAGCAGCTTGAGCCCGGGGGGGGGCTATGGCTACACCTTC.

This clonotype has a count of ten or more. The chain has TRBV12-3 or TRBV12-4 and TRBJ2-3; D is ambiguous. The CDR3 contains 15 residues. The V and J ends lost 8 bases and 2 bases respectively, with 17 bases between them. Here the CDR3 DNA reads TGTGCCAGCCAGAAAAGCCTCTTTGTCACAGATACGCAGTATTTT. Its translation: CASQKSLFVTDTQYF.

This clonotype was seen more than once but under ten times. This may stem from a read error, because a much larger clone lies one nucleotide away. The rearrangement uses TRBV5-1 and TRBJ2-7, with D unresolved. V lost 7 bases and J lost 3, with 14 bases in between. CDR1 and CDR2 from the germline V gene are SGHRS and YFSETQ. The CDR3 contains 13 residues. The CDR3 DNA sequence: TGCGCCAGCCGCCAGACATGGGTCTACGAGCAGTACTTC. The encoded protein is CASRQTWVYEQYF.

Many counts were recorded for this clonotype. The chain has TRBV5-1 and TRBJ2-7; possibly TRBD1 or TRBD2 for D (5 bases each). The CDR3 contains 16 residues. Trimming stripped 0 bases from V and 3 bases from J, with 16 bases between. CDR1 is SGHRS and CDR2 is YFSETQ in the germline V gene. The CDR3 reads CASSLEVRGSNYEQYF. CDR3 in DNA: TGCGCCAGCAGCTTGGAGGTGAGGGGCAGCAACTACGAGCAGTACTTC.

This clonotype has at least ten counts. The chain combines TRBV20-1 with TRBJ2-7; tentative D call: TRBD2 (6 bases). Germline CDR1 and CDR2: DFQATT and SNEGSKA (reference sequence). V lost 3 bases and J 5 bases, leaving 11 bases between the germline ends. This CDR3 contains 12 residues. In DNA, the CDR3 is TGCAGTGCTAGCAAGGCTAGCGACGAGCAGTACTTC. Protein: CSASKASDEQYF.

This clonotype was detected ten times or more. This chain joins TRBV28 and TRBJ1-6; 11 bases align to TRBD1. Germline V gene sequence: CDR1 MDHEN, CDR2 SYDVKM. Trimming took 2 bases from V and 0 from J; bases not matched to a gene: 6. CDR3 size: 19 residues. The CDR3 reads CASSLLRTGGYSYNSPLHF. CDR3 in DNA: TGTGCCAGCAGTTTACTCAGGACAGGGGGCTACTCCTATAATTCACCCCTCCACTTT.

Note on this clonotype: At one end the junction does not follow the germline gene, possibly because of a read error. CDR3: CAGSDSGRKQYF. The CDR3 DNA reads as TGTGCCGGCAGCGATAGCGGTCGTAAGCAGTATTTT. The chain joins TRBV5-8 to TRBJ2-3; the D gene is possibly TRBD2 (6 bases). CDR3 length: 12 residues. CDR1 is SGHTS and CDR2 is YDEGEE in the germline V gene.

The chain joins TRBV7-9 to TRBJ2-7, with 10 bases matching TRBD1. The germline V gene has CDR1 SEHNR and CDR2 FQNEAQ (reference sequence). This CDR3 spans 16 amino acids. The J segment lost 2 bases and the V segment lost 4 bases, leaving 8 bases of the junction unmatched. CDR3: CASSSPDRGLPYEQYF. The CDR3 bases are TGTGCCAGCAGCTCCCCAGACAGGGGGCTTCCCTACGAGCAGTACTTC.

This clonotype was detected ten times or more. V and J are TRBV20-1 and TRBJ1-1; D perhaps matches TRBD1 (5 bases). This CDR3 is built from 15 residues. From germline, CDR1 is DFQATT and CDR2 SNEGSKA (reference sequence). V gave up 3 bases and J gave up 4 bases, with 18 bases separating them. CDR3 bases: TGCAGTGCTAGTGGGGACCCCTTTGGAGCCACTGAAGCTTTCTTT. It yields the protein CSASGDPFGATEAFF.

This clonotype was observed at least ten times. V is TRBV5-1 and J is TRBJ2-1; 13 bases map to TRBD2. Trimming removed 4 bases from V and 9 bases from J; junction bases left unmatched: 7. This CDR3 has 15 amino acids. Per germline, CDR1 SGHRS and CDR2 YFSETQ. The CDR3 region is CASSPTSGGAGEQFF. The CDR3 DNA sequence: TGCGCCAGCAGCCCCACTAGCGGGGGGGCCGGTGAGCAGTTCTTC.